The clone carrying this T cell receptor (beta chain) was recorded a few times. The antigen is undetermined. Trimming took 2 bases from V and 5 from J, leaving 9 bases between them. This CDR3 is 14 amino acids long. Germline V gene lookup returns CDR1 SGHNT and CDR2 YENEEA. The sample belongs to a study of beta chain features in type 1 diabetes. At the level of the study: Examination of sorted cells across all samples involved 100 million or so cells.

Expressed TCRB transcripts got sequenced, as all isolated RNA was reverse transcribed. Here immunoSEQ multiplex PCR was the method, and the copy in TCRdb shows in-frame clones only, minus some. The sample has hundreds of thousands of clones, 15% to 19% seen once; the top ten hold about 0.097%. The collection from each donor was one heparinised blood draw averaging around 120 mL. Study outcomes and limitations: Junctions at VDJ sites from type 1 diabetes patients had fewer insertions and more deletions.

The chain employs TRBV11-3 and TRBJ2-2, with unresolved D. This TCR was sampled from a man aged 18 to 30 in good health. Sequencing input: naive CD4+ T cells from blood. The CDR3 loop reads CASSLIATTGELFF. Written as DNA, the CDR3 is TGTGCCAGCAGCTTAATTGCGACTACCGGGGAGCTGTTTTTT.